The 4 T cell receptor beta chains below were found in one sample sequenced in a study of blood T cells in healthy people across ages. Alongside a J-beta primer mix, a sample-barcoded 5' primer served in a second PCR lasting about 7 to 11 cycles. TCRdb reprocessed the 5' RACE reads via MiXCR and lists one record per CDR3 protein. The data show 850,000 to 1,300,000 distinct CDR3 sequences, 35% to 50% seen once. Sequencing was carried out using blood. The source of these receptors is a woman aged 55-69 years in good health.

The chain joins TRBV20-1 to TRBJ2-7, with 7 nucleotides matching TRBD2. V gave up 2 bases and J gave up 2 bases; unmatched junction bases: 6. Germline V gene data show CDR1 as DFQATT and CDR2 as SNEGSKA (reference sequence). The CDR3 is 14 amino acids. The CDR3 sequence: CSARLAELAYEQYF. The CDR3 coding sequence is TGCAGTGCTAGACTAGCGGAATTAGCCTACGAGCAGTACTTC.

The sample holds a few counts of this clonotype. The J gene is TRBJ2-7, the V gene TRBV12-3 or TRBV12-4, with 8 bases matching TRBD2. CDR3 length: 16 amino acids. V shed 6 bases, J shed 7 bases, and the junction held 17 bases outside the gene matches. In DNA, the CDR3 is TGTGCCAGCAGCCTCGCCCTAGCGGGTTTTCGTCTTGAGCAGTACTTC. It specifies CASSLALAGFRLEQYF.

The sample holds many counts of this clonotype. This chain links TRBV7-2 with TRBJ2-1, with a possible D match to TRBD2 (7 bases). The CDR3 is 14 residues long. The V gene lost 3 bases and the J gene lost 4 bases, with 10 bases spanning the gap. The germline gives CDR1 SGHTA, CDR2 FQGNSA. The CDR3 reads CASSFRGAYNEQFF. As DNA, the CDR3 is TGTGCCAGCAGCTTCCGGGGGGCTTACAATGAGCAGTTCTTC.

V usage is TRBV20-1 and J usage is TRBJ2-6, with a weak D call TRBD2 (5 bases). The V gene lost 5 bases and the J gene lost 1 base, with 9 bases spanning the gap. CDR3 length equals 14 residues. Germline-derived CDR1 and CDR2 are DFQATT and SNEGSKA (reference sequence). The CDR3 DNA follows: TGCAGTGCTTCACGGGGATCTGGGGCCAACGTCCTGACTTTC. It codes for CSASRGSGANVLTF.